The 29 T cell receptor beta chains in this list originate from one sample, sequenced in a study of shared clonotypes between healthy human individuals. Profiling relied on immunoSEQ multiplex PCR, and the TCRdb table lists in-frame clones only, not all of them. The sample yields around 500,000 clones, 75% to 85% seen once. Sequencing input: PBMCs. The receptors derive from a woman aged 40-49 years in good health. Some clones in this sample may be carry-over from other donors' samples.

In its sample, this clone was seen a few times. The genes are TRBV5-1 and TRBJ2-1, with TRBD2 identical over 9 bases. Unmatched junction bases numbered 7, after V lost 3 bases and J lost 6 bases. The germline gives CDR1 SGHRS, CDR2 YFSETQ. This CDR3 is built from 15 residues. The CDR3 spells CASSYDGTSLNEQFF. CDR3 nucleotides: TGCGCCAGCAGCTACGACGGGACTAGCCTCAATGAGCAGTTCTTC.

The CDR3 DNA sequence: TGTGCCAGCAGTGTGGGGGGAGGGCCCCACGAGCAGTACTTC. Its protein is CASSVGGGPHEQYF. V usage is TRBV6-1 and J usage is TRBJ2-7; 7 nucleotides line up with TRBD2. The junction had 8 bases not matched to a gene; V was cut back by 4 bases and J by 5 bases. Germline CDR1 and CDR2: MNHNS and SASEGT. This CDR3 has 14 amino acids.

CDR3 region: CASSRTGRGETQYF. The CDR3 nucleotides read TGTGCCAGCAGTCGCACAGGGAGGGGGGAGACCCAGTACTTC. The rearrangement links TRBV6-5 to TRBJ2-5, with a weak D call TRBD2 (7 bases). Deletions cut 5 bases from V and 5 bases from J, with 15 bases between. CDR3 length: 14 residues. From germline, CDR1 is MNHEY and CDR2 SVGAGI.

The chain recombines TRBV7-9 with TRBJ1-1; weak D call: TRBD1 (5 bases). Germline CDR1 and CDR2: SEHNR and FQNEAQ (reference sequence). Trimming pared 4 bases from V and 1 base from J, leaving 7 bases between. CDR3 size: 13 residues. CDR3 bases: TGTGCCAGCAGCTGGGACGGGAACACTGAAGCTTTCTTT. Protein sequence: CASSWDGNTEAFF.

V is TRBV29-1 and J is TRBJ1-1; D is perhaps TRBD1 (6 bases). Germline CDR1 and CDR2: SQVTM and ANQGSEA. V gave up 3 bases and J gave up 2 bases, with 13 bases separating them. This CDR3 contains 14 residues. Here the CDR3 DNA reads TGCAGCGTTGACGGGGGGGCAGTTAACACTGAAGCTTTCTTT. Encoded protein: CSVDGGAVNTEAFF.

The chain couples TRBV9 to TRBJ2-7, with D tentatively TRBD2 (6 bases). Germline V gene lookup returns CDR1 SGDLS and CDR2 YYNGEE. Trimming removed 2 bases at V and 5 bases at J, with 20 bases between. This CDR3 spans 16 amino acids. CDR3 nucleotide sequence: TGTGCCAGCAGCGTCTCTGGAGGGGCAGGGTTAGACGAGCAGTACTTC. Protein sequence: CASSVSGGAGLDEQYF.

V and J are TRBV4-1 and TRBJ1-1, with D uncertain. Per germline, CDR1 MGHRA and CDR2 YSYEKL. V dropped 5 bases and J dropped 1 base, with 11 bases sitting between them. The CDR3 totals 14 residues. In DNA form, the CDR3 reads TGCGCCAGCAGCGCCCGAACCGAGAACACTGAAGCTTTCTTT. It yields the protein CASSARTENTEAFF.

The chain is built from TRBV12-2 and TRBJ2-7; TRBD2 is the table's D call and was not checked against the DNA. TRBV12-2 is tagged as a pseudogene. The CDR3 loop spans 14 amino acids. The CDR3 DNA reads TGTGCCAGCAGGGTGCTAGCGGGAGTAGGCGAGCAGTACTTC. Encoded protein: CASRVLAGVGEQYF.

Many counts were recorded for this clone. J is TRBJ2-6 and V is TRBV10-1; 7 bases line up with TRBD1. This CDR3 is built from 15 residues. V was pared by 4 bases and J by 4 bases, with 4 bases of the junction left unmatched. CDR1 is WNHNN and CDR2 is SYGVQD in the germline V gene (reference sequence). CDR3 protein: CASSADRAGANVLTF. The CDR3 nucleotides read TGCGCCAGCAGTGCCGACAGGGCCGGGGCCAACGTCCTGACTTTC.

The chain uses TRBV5-4 and TRBJ2-5, with TRBD2 as a possible D gene (7 bases). V was shortened by 7 bases and J by 0 bases, with 16 bases between the two germline ends. CDR3 size: 15 residues. Looked up from germline, CDR1 is SGHNT and CDR2 is YYREEE (reference sequence). CDR3 protein: CASWLWGGNQETQYF. CDR3 nucleotide sequence: TGTGCCAGCTGGCTGTGGGGGGGCAACCAAGAGACCCAGTACTTC.

A single count supports this clone. The V call is TRBV5-4, the J call TRBJ2-1, with 8 positions matching TRBD2. V trimming: 3 bases; J trimming: 5 bases; junction bases outside the gene matches: 7. The CDR3 spans 15 residues. Germline values: CDR1 SGHNT, CDR2 YYREEE (reference sequence). This CDR3 reads CASSSGTSLNNEQFF. In DNA, the CDR3 is TGTGCCAGCAGCTCAGGGACTAGTCTGAACAATGAGCAGTTCTTC.

This clone came up once. CDR3 bases: TGTGCCAGCAGTTATCTGGGAAACGAGCAGTACTTC. It specifies CASSYLGNEQYF. The chain recombines TRBV6-6 with TRBJ2-5; no clear D. With the DNA end fitting TRBJ2-7 better, the J assignment may be wrong. Germline values: CDR1 MNHNY, CDR2 SVGAGI (reference sequence). The CDR3 spans 12 residues.

The chain joins TRBV7-9 to TRBJ2-5; D remains ambiguous. CDR3 length: 14 amino acids. Trimming took off 5 bases at V and 5 bases at J, with 15 bases between the two ends. Germline V gene lookup returns CDR1 SEHNR and CDR2 FQNEAQ (reference sequence). DNA of the CDR3: TGTGCCAGCAGCCCTCCCGCCCCAACGGAGACCCAGTACTTC. Translation: CASSPPAPTETQYF.

This clone turned up a few times. V gene TRBV7-2 combines with J gene TRBJ1-1; TRBD1 matches 9 bases. V was pared by 5 bases and J by 0 bases, with 7 bases of the junction left unmatched. Germline loops: CDR1 SGHTA, CDR2 FQGNSA. This CDR3 region has 16 residues. The CDR3 is CASSPRDREVNTEAFF. DNA of the CDR3: TGTGCCAGCAGCCCGAGGGACAGGGAGGTGAACACTGAAGCTTTCTTT.

V and J are TRBV30 and TRBJ2-2; 8 nucleotides align to TRBD1. This CDR3 has 16 residues. Germline-derived CDR1 and CDR2 are GTSNPN and SVGIG (reference sequence). V shed 4 bases and J 4 bases; nucleotides not matched to a gene: 11. CDR3 in amino acids: CAWIPRGRGPTGELFF. CDR3 sequence (DNA): TGTGCCTGGATTCCCCGTGGCAGGGGGCCCACCGGGGAGCTGTTTTTT.

The V gene is TRBV27, the J gene TRBJ2-3, with D uncertain. Trimming cost V 2 bases and J 5 bases, with 2 bases left between them. The CDR3 covers 11 residues. CDR1 and CDR2 (germline): MNHEY, SMNVEV (reference sequence). The CDR3 protein is CASSLGDTQYF. CDR3 DNA sequence: TGTGCCAGCAGTTTAGGAGATACGCAGTATTTT.

This clone was observed a single time. For the CDR3, the DNA is TGCGCCAGCAGCCCTAGCGGGAGGCCCCTACGGAATGAGCAGTTCTTC. Encoded protein: CASSPSGRPLRNEQFF. The V gene is TRBV4-3, the J gene TRBJ2-1, with 11 positions matching TRBD2. J gave up 7 bases and V 4 bases, and 9 bases lay outside the gene matches. Germline CDR1 LGHNA, CDR2 YSLEER. CDR3 size: 16 residues.

V and J are TRBV5-8 and TRBJ2-2; D is undetermined. V was trimmed by 0 bases and J by 0 bases, leaving 6 bases between them. The CDR3 is 15 amino acids. Germline V gene data show CDR1 as SGHTS and CDR2 as YDEGEE. In nucleotides, the CDR3 is TGTGCCAGCAGCTTGGGAGCGTCGAACACCGGGGAGCTGTTTTTT. It specifies CASSLGASNTGELFF.

This chain uses TRBV27 with TRBJ2-7; 11 nucleotides agree with TRBD1. The CDR3 loop spans 13 amino acids. V shed 8 bases and J 3 bases; nucleotides not matched to a gene: 3. The germline V gene has CDR1 MNHEY and CDR2 SMNVEV (reference sequence). The chain's CDR3 is CASRGTGGYEQYF. The DNA for the CDR3 is TGTGCCAGCCGCGGGACAGGGGGCTACGAGCAGTACTTC.

The CDR3 nucleotides read TGTGCCAGCAGTGACCGGGAGGGCTCCTACGAGCAGTACTTC. Encoded protein: CASSDREGSYEQYF. The V and J genes are TRBV2 and TRBJ2-7, with 8 bases that match TRBD2. Looked up from germline, CDR1 is SNHLY and CDR2 is FYNNEI. The CDR3 is made up of 14 amino acids. The junction had 1 base not matched to a gene; V was cut back by 3 bases and J by 0 bases.

The table lists this clone with a count of one. The chain joins TRBV18 to TRBJ2-2; D not resolved. CDR1 KGHSH and CDR2 LQKENI come from the germline V gene. The CDR3 is 15 residues long. Trimming stripped 2 bases from V and 3 bases from J, with 10 bases between. DNA for the CDR3: TGTGCCAGCTCACCAGTCACGTCTTACACCGGGGAGCTGTTTTTT. Protein: CASSPVTSYTGELFF.

The gene calls are TRBV6-4 and TRBJ1-6, with a weak D call TRBD1 (5 bases). This CDR3 is 13 amino acids long. Trimming removed 6 bases from V and 12 bases from J, with 15 bases in between. CDR1 is MRHNA, CDR2 SNTAGT, per germline. As DNA, the CDR3 is TGTGCCAGCAGCCGAGTAGAGGGGCAACCCCTCCACTTT. Protein product: CASSRVEGQPLHF.

The J gene is TRBJ2-2, the V gene TRBV5-4; 13 nucleotides line up with TRBD2. The germline CDR1 and CDR2 sequences are SGHNT and YYREEE (reference sequence). J was trimmed by 5 bases and V by 0 bases; bases with no gene match: 4. The CDR3 is 17 residues long. CDR3 in amino acids: CASSLGGLAGKTGELFF. The CDR3 nucleotides read TGTGCCAGCAGCTTGGGGGGACTAGCGGGAAAGACCGGGGAGCTGTTTTTT.

The rearrangement uses TRBV10-3 and TRBJ2-5; 9 bases align to TRBD2. The DNA end is more similar to TRBJ2-7, so the J call may be wrong. The CDR3 runs to 14 residues. From germline, CDR1 is ENHRY and CDR2 SYGVKD. CDR3 DNA sequence: TGTGCCATCAGTGACCGGGCTAGCGGGGACGAGCAGTACTTC. The encoded protein is CAISDRASGDEQYF.

This clone showed up just once. This chain links TRBV7-2 with TRBJ1-5, with D tentatively TRBD1 (5 bases). CDR1 and CDR2 (germline): SGHTA, FQGNSA. This CDR3 contains 16 residues. Trimming took off 3 bases at V and 7 bases at J, with 19 bases between the two ends. CDR3 region: CASSFESPGILQPQHF. DNA for the CDR3: TGTGCCAGCAGCTTCGAAAGCCCAGGGATTTTGCAGCCCCAGCATTTT.

This clone appeared a single time. V and J are TRBV2 and TRBJ1-6; perhaps TRBD1 as D (5 bases). Looked up from germline, CDR1 is SNHLY and CDR2 is FYNNEI. The CDR3 is 15 amino acids. The V and J ends lost 5 bases and 7 bases respectively, with 15 bases between them. The DNA of the CDR3 is TGTGCCAGCAGTTGGGGACGGACCGGGAATTCACCCCTCCACTTT. The encoded protein is CASSWGRTGNSPLHF.

Turning to this clone: With only one base between it and a far larger clone, this is likely a read error. V and J are TRBV7-2 and TRBJ1-1; D is undetermined. V shed 0 bases and J shed 5 bases, with 7 bases lying between them. The CDR3 runs to 13 residues. The germline V gene encodes CDR1 SGHTA and CDR2 FQGNSA. CDR3 DNA: TGTGCCAGCAGCTTAGCAGGGAAGACTGAAGCTTTCTTT. Protein: CASSLAGKTEAFF.

V usage is TRBV11-2 and J usage is TRBJ2-1; a possible D gene is TRBD1 (6 bases). CDR1 and CDR2 from the germline V gene are SGHAT and FQNNGV. Deletions cut 1 base from V and 6 bases from J, with 13 bases between. The CDR3 is made up of 15 amino acids. DNA for the CDR3: TGTGCCAGCAGCTTAGCACGGACAGCTTCCAATGAGCAGTTCTTC. Translating it yields CASSLARTASNEQFF.

This clone was detected only once. This CDR3 is CASSPGLAANEQFF. In nucleotides, the CDR3 is TGTGCCAGCAGCCCCGGACTAGCGGCCAATGAGCAGTTCTTC. The genes are TRBV5-6 and TRBJ2-1; 10 positions agree with TRBD2. This CDR3 region has 14 residues. Germline assignment: CDR1 SGHDT and CDR2 YYEEEE. Trimming took 4 bases from V and 6 from J; bases not matched to a gene: 4.